This T cell receptor (beta chain) was profiled in a study of CD8 T cells in ankylosing spondylitis. Findings of the study overall: It appeared that ankylosing spondylitis blood was characterized by a TCR beta motif of under ten highly homologous variants. Reportedly, matched ankylosing spondylitis synovial fluid was significantly enriched for disease-linked clones. Reactive arthritis synovial fluid and blood previously showed some of these motif variants.

This CDR3 has 14 residues. Trimming pared 2 bases from V and 0 bases from J, leaving 6 bases between. CDR1 is PRHDT and CDR2 is FYEKMQ in the germline V gene (reference sequence). This clonotype appeared many times. Its antigen is still unknown. Quantitative 5'-RACE with molecular barcodes generated TCR beta libraries. TCRdb ran MiXCR on the 5' RACE reads and lists one entry per CDR3 protein. The profile shows more than 400,000 distinct CDR3 sequences, approximately 5% of them singletons. The sequenced sample was blood, either unsorted or a sorted T cell fraction (not recorded which). The source of this sequence is a male donor with ankylosing spondylitis. The V and J genes are TRBV13 and TRBJ2-3; D is undetermined. This CDR3 reads CASSLIPSTDTQYF. Here the CDR3 DNA reads TGTGCCAGCAGCTTAATACCTAGCACAGATACGCAGTATTTT.